This is a list of T cell receptor beta chains from one sample in a study of T-cell reconstitution after alpha-beta-depleted transplantation in children. TCRdb recomputed calls from the PCR reads with MiXCR, one row per CDR3 protein. The repertoire includes about 640,000 distinct CDR3 sequences, around a sixth of them detected once, and 1.1% sits in the top ten. Sequenced here: PBMCs from the stem cell graft donor, sampled from the stem cell graft. The receptors were sampled from a human donor who donated a stem cell graft to a child with acute myeloid leukemia. Each CDR3 is given with its conserved first and last residue. Fields, in order: V gene, clone size, J gene, D gene, CDR3 DNA, CDR3 protein. A D gene is named only where the DNA matches it firmly. Clone size is given for some rows only: seen once, a few or many times, or a class if the clone is expanded.

TRBV7-3,few,TRBJ2-2,-,TGTGCCAGCAGCCGTACAGGGAGCCGGAACACCGGGGAGCTGTTTTTT,CASSRTGSRNTGELFF
TRBV5-1,-,TRBJ1-6,-,TGCGCCAGCGCAGGGGACTATAATTCACCCCTCCACTTT,CASAGDYNSPLHF
TRBV29-1,few,TRBJ2-3,-,TGCAGCGTTGGGGGGCAGTACACAGATACGCAGTATTTT,CSVGGQYTDTQYF
TRBV7-9,few,TRBJ2-3,-,TGTGCCAGCAGCTTAGCGCCAGGTTTAGCAGATACGCAGTATTTT,CASSLAPGLADTQYF
TRBV20-1,-,TRBJ1-1,TRBD1,TGCAGTGCTAGGACAGGGATAGGCACTGAAGCTTTCTTT,CSARTGIGTEAFF
TRBV30,-,TRBJ2-7,TRBD1,TGTGCCTGGAGTGAAGGCAGGGGGCTCGACGAGCAGTACTTC,CAWSEGRGLDEQYF
TRBV5-1,-,TRBJ1-5,-,TGCGCCAGCAGCTTGGCGGGCGGCGTGGAGCAGCCCCAGCATTTT,CASSLAGGVEQPQHF
TRBV27,-,TRBJ2-2,TRBD1,TGTGCCAGCTCCCGGACAGGGGTGTACACCGGGGAGCTGTTTTTT,CASSRTGVYTGELFF
TRBV7-6,many,TRBJ2-5,TRBD2,TGTGCCAGCAGCTACGCGGGGGTCCAAGAGACCCAGTACTTC,CASSYAGVQETQYF
TRBV20-1,many,TRBJ1-2,TRBD1,TGCAGTGCTAGGAACGTGGGCGGGACAGGCTTCTATGGCTACACCTTC,CSARNVGGTGFYGYTF
TRBV20-1,many,TRBJ2-7,-,TGCAGTGCTAGAGACCTAGGGGGGGGTTACTCCTACGAGCAGTACTTC,CSARDLGGGYSYEQYF
TRBV7-2,-,TRBJ2-5,-,TGTGCCAGCAGCCGCCCCCAAGAGACCCAGTACTTC,CASSRPQETQYF
TRBV11-2,many,TRBJ1-4,TRBD1,TGTGCCAGCAGCTCCCAGGGACAGGGCAATGAAAAACTGTTTTTT,CASSSQGQGNEKLFF
TRBV15,few,TRBJ2-7,TRBD2,TGTGCCACCAGCAGAGCTAGGCTAGCGGGGGGATACGAGCAGTACTTC,CATSRARLAGGYEQYF
TRBV29-1,many,TRBJ2-3,-,TGCAGCGTTGTAGAGGGTGGCACAGATACGCAGTATTTT,CSVVEGGTDTQYF
TRBV24-1,-,TRBJ2-2,TRBD2,TGTGCCACCAGTGATCACTCCGGGACGCGGGGGGCCGGGGAGCTGTTTTTT,CATSDHSGTRGAGELFF
TRBV15,few,TRBJ2-1,TRBD1,TGTGCCACCAGCAGGGGCGTCCGGGACAGACAAAATGAGCAGTTCTTC,CATSRGVRDRQNEQFF
TRBV4-3,-,TRBJ2-7,TRBD1,TGCGCCAGCAGCCGTTCCTCCGGGACAGACAACTCCTACGAGCAGTACTTC,CASSRSSGTDNSYEQYF
TRBV12-3/TRBV12-4,many,TRBJ2-5,TRBD2,TGTGCCAGCACCCGGGAACTAGCGAGTGTCAAGACCCAGTACTTC,CASTRELASVKTQYF
TRBV4-2,-,TRBJ2-3,TRBD2,TGTGCCAACAGCCAAGAGGGAACTAGCGGTACCACAGATACGCAGTATTTT,CANSQEGTSGTTDTQYF
TRBV5-1,-,TRBJ1-1,-,TGCGCCAGCGGGGACGGGGCAAACACTGAAGCTTTCTTT,CASGDGANTEAFF
TRBV27,-,TRBJ1-5,-,TGTGCCAGCAGTCTAGGACATGGGGCGAGTCAGCCCCAGCATTTT,CASSLGHGASQPQHF
TRBV7-2,-,TRBJ2-5,-,TGTGCCAGCAGCTTCCTGAGGGCGCGGGAGACCCAGTACTTC,CASSFLRARETQYF
TRBV4-2,-,TRBJ2-7,TRBD1,TGTGCCAGCAGCCCCAGGACAGGGGGCGCCGGGCAGTACTTC,CASSPRTGGAGQYF
TRBV7-2,many,TRBJ2-5,-,TGTGCCAGCAGCCCGAAATGGGGAGAGACCCAGTACTTC,CASSPKWGETQYF
TRBV29-1,few,TRBJ2-2,-,TGCAGCGTTTCAAATTCTCTCAGACTCGGGGAGCTGTTTTTT,CSVSNSLRLGELFF
TRBV7-3,few,TRBJ2-1,TRBD2,TGTGCCAGCAGCCCGCAAGCGGGGGGGTCCTACAATGAGCAGTTCTTC,CASSPQAGGSYNEQFF